This T cell receptor (beta chain) is drawn from a study of blood T cell repertoires in COVID-19 (dated by TCRdb to 2018 to 2020). Study-level background: Collaborator samples came from the United States, Italy and Spain and covered acute and convalescent phases of COVID-19. The material from the prospective study consisted of cDNA or gDNA derived from T cells, B-cell-depleted T cells, or PBMCs. Subjects who had been exposed to COVID-19, were actively infected with it, or had recovered from it provided the deeply sampled blood TCRbeta repertoires that made up the dataset. The repertoires were released in a freely available public database intended as a resource for research on the immune response to SARS-CoV-2. Samples came from the ongoing ImmuneRACE study (first 160 participants) plus 1,254 subjects from 6 global collaborators. Sample metadata almost always included a de-identified subject ID, COVID-19 status, age in years and sex. Where available, HLA class I and class II types were obtained from metadata supplied by the sample provider rather than from assay-based typing.

From V the trimming removes 1 base and from J it removes 0 bases, while the gene matches leave 6 bases of the junction unaccounted for. In the germline V gene, CDR1 corresponds to SGDLS and CDR2 to YYNGEE. From the cysteine up to the phenylalanine, the CDR3 has a length of 19 residues. The DNA shown is the 57-base CDR3, in frame from base 1. Concerning this clone: Its antigen is not yet known. Per-base quality was not reported, and no clone a single base away is much larger than it.

TCRbeta CDR3 regions were amplified from genomic DNA using the immunoSEQ Assay, a bias-controlled multiplex PCR. Per the authors' processing: The number of nucleated cells in each sample was estimated by amplification of reference gene primers within the assay. Sequence reads were collapsed and filtered to measure the absolute abundance of every unique TCRbeta CDR3 rearrangement. For each sample, productive Simpson clonality was calculated as the square root of Simpson's diversity index across productive rearrangements. Entries here come from immuneACCESS through TCRdb and include only in-frame sequences with V and J called. Some clones fail to appear in such tables; in the studies checked, an unresolved V gene covers under half of the shortfall, and the cause of the remainder is unknown. Clone size and the V and J calls come from that table; the DNA yielded D and trimming. For this sample there are 350,000 to 450,000 clones; roughly four fifths appear just once. The top ten clonotypes cover about 4.8% of the sample.

Beyond this particular receptor, the publication reports: The quantity of clinical and demographic metadata differed by source and by participant and was supplied without curation.

Participants in the prospective study were enrolled through a virtual design, were aged about 18 to 100 years, and lived in 20 to 30 United States geographic areas. In the prospective study, cohorts were assigned on the basis of participant-reported clinical history obtained from a screening survey and a study questionnaire. ImmuneRACE Cohort 3 recovered participants were defined by two consecutive negative NP/OP PCR tests, healthcare professional clearance, or symptom resolution. Each participant in the prospective study had whole blood, serum and a nasopharyngeal or oropharyngeal swab collected by mobile phlebotomists. Participants in the prospective study had the option to provide additional blood draws and questionnaires over an approximately two-month period. Before DNA extraction, prospective study blood samples were shipped either frozen or at room temperature.

This clonotype was sampled from a woman in her 50s who had recovered from COVID-19. Sequencing was done on a sample of PBMCs or T cells enriched from blood (not recorded which). The rearranged segments are TRBV9 and TRBJ2-3; 15 of the junction bases match TRBD2. Here is the DNA: TGTGCCAGCAGCGTAAGAGGGACTAGCGGGGGGACTAGCACAGATACGCAGTATTTT. Translated, it reads CASSVRGTSGGTSTDTQYF.